The 13 T cell receptor beta chains in this list originate from one sample, sequenced in a study of molecular identifiers for immune sequencing clone quantification. TCRdb reprocessed the PCR reads via MiXCR and lists one record per CDR3 protein. The data hold approximately 320,000 distinct CDR3 sequences, with roughly 24% observed a single time. The sample taken for sequencing was naive CD8+ T cells from blood, with Jurkat cell RNA spiked in. As for subset: FACS-sorted CD8+CD4-CCR7+CD45RA+ naive T cells. The receptors here all came from a human donor in good health. Some libraries in this study had Jurkat cell RNA spiked in.

Ten or more counts support this clonotype. The chain combines TRBV7-9 with TRBJ2-6; 10 bases line up with TRBD2. CDR3 length: 17 residues. Germline V gives CDR1 SEHNR, CDR2 FQNEAQ (reference sequence). V lost 2 bases to trimming and J lost 3 bases; unmatched junction nucleotides: 4. In DNA, the CDR3 is TGTGCCAGCAGCTTAATAGCGGGGGGCAGTGGGGCCAACGTCCTGACTTTC. It specifies CASSLIAGGSGANVLTF.

The sample holds many counts of this clonotype. This chain uses TRBV7-9 with TRBJ1-1; a weak D match, TRBD1 (6 bases). The CDR3 is made up of 12 amino acids. CDR1 and CDR2 from the germline V gene are SEHNR and FQNEAQ (reference sequence). Trimming stripped 5 bases from V and 7 bases from J, with 11 bases between. CDR3 region: CASSTTGLEAFF. DNA of the CDR3: TGTGCCAGCAGCACGACAGGACTTGAAGCTTTCTTT.

This clonotype showed up just a few times. The V gene is TRBV12-3 or TRBV12-4, the J gene TRBJ1-4; the match to TRBD1 covers 9 bases. Germline trimming cut 7 bases from V and 4 bases from J; bases unmatched to any gene: 4. This CDR3 has 14 amino acids. The CDR3 is CASTMGQGNEKLFF. CDR3 bases: TGTGCCAGCACCATGGGACAGGGTAATGAAAAACTGTTTTTT.

This clonotype showed up many times. The rearrangement links TRBV20-1 to TRBJ2-7, with TRBD2 matching over 8 bases. Germline assignment: CDR1 DFQATT and CDR2 SNEGSKA (reference sequence). This CDR3 has 14 amino acids. J was trimmed by 0 bases and V by 6 bases; bases with no gene match: 7. DNA for the CDR3: TGCAGTGCCACCGGACTAGCAGGCTCCTACGAGCAGTACTTC. It is translated as CSATGLAGSYEQYF.

The V gene is TRBV6-5, the J gene TRBJ2-5; the D call may be TRBD1 or TRBD2 (6 bases each). V was clipped by 6 bases and J by 5 bases, with 10 bases between them. This CDR3 spans 12 amino acids. CDR1 is MNHEY, CDR2 SVGAGI, per germline. The CDR3 protein is CASRWRGETQYF. Here the CDR3 DNA reads TGTGCCAGCAGGTGGAGGGGGGAGACCCAGTACTTC.

This chain connects TRBV3-1 to TRBJ2-7; weak D call: TRBD1 (5 bases). The J call may be wrong; the DNA end is better matched by TRBJ2-1. The CDR3 has 16 amino acids. Germline values: CDR1 LGHDT, CDR2 YNNKEL (reference sequence). For the CDR3, the DNA is TGTGCCAGCAGCCAAGATACCAGGGCGCCTTCCTACGAGCAGTTCTTC. Protein: CASSQDTRAPSYEQFF.

Concerning this clonotype itself: Relative to the germline gene, one junction end is altered; a read error may explain this. The chain employs TRBV6-6 and TRBJ2-3; no firm D call. The length of the CDR3 is 12 residues. The germline gives CDR1 MNHNY, CDR2 SVGAGI (reference sequence). CDR3 sequence: CASSYFTNTQYF. Written as DNA, the CDR3 is TGTGCCAGCAGTTACTTCACAAATACGCAGTATTTT.

The CDR3 loop reads CASSQASDYEQYF. CDR3 DNA: TGTGCCAGCAGCCAAGCTTCCGACTACGAGCAGTACTTC. This chain joins TRBV4-2 and TRBJ2-7, with D unresolved. The ends were cut back, 1 base at V and 3 bases at J, with 7 bases in the middle. This CDR3 comprises 13 residues. Germline CDR1 is LGHNA and CDR2 is YNFKEQ.

This clonotype was seen repeatedly, ten times or more. The V and J genes are TRBV6-2 or TRBV6-3 and TRBJ1-1; D remains ambiguous. Germline V CDR1 and CDR2: MNHEY, SVGEGT. The CDR3 is made up of 13 amino acids. The V end lost 3 bases, the J end lost 0 bases, and 5 bases lay between the germline ends. The CDR3 reads CASSYTLNTEAFF. The CDR3 DNA is TGTGCCAGCAGTTATACATTGAACACTGAAGCTTTCTTT.

This clonotype was seen many times. At one of its ends the junction is not consistent with the germline gene, which may arise from a read error. The chain is built from TRBV27 and TRBJ2-7; tentatively, D is TRBD2 (5 bases). Germline assignment: CDR1 MNHEY and CDR2 SMNVEV (reference sequence). This CDR3 region has 13 residues. The CDR3 nucleotides read TGCGCCAGCAGCTTAAGGGAGAATTACGAGCAGTACTTC. It specifies CASSLRENYEQYF.

The chain has TRBV30 and TRBJ1-4, with 10 positions matching TRBD1. Germline V lookup: CDR1 GTSNPN, CDR2 SVGIG (reference sequence). The V gene end was trimmed by 0 bases and the J gene end by 7 bases; junction bases not matched to a gene: 2. The CDR3 has 14 amino acids. CDR3 coding DNA: TGTGCCTGGAGTGTAGGACAGGGGGTTGAAAAACTGTTTTTT. Translation: CAWSVGQGVEKLFF.

In its sample, this clonotype was seen many times. The chain employs TRBV12-3 or TRBV12-4 and TRBJ2-2; D is perhaps TRBD2 (6 bases). V lost 7 bases, J lost 4 bases, and 16 bases lay in between. This CDR3 has 15 residues. The CDR3: CASNLGGAGTGELFF. CDR3 nucleotides: TGTGCCAGCAATCTAGGCGGAGCGGGCACCGGGGAGCTGTTTTTT.

This clonotype appeared many times. The V and J genes are TRBV7-2 and TRBJ2-1, with 11 bases lining up with TRBD2. The CDR3 spans 15 residues. V lost 7 bases, J lost 3 bases, and 5 bases stayed unmatched. Germline V gene sequence: CDR1 SGHTA, CDR2 FQGNSA. As DNA, the CDR3 is TGTGCCAGCACCCGAGGGACTAGCGGCTACAATGAGCAGTTCTTC. Its translation is CASTRGTSGYNEQFF. Full variable domain (rest looked up from reference TRBV7-2 and TRBJ2-1): GAGVSQSPSNKVTEKGKDVELRCDPISGHTALYWYRQSLGQGLEFLIYFQGNSAPDKSGLPSDRFSAERTGGSVSTLTIQRTQQEDSAVYLCASTRGTSGYNEQFFGPGTRLTVL.